A selection of T cell receptor beta chains follows, all from one sample in a study of identical twins. In TCRdb, the 5' RACE reads were re-called with MiXCR into one record per CDR3 protein. The table records about 890,000 distinct CDR3 sequences, roughly an eighth of them present only once. This same sample was also part of a study on yellow fever vaccine responses in identical twins.

Specimen: PBMCs. Receptors originate from a woman aged 18-29 years in good health. Each CDR3 is given without its conserved first and last residue.

ASSLFQTREDTQY | TRBJ2-3 | TRBV12-3/TRBV12-4
SVPGGRSPTDTQY | TRBJ2-3 | TRBV29-1
ASSSDRAF | TRBJ1-1 | TRBV7-9
ASSLDARGSNTGELF | TRBJ2-2 | TRBV5-1
ASSPGGRPLSYNEQF | TRBJ2-1 | TRBV16
ASSLGGYMGYT | TRBJ1-2 | TRBV12-3/TRBV12-4
ASSEVFRDTGELF | TRBJ2-2 | TRBV25-1
SAPDNPNTGELF | TRBJ2-2 | TRBV20-1
SAYPETGGRGNEQF | TRBJ2-1 | TRBV20-1
ASSPMVVSGANVLT | TRBJ2-6 | TRBV18
SVLFFEKLF | TRBJ1-4 | TRBV20-1
ASRGTGIDQPQH | TRBJ1-5 | TRBV6-1
ASSRTAGETQY | TRBJ2-5 | TRBV2
ASSSFLAGYNEQF | TRBJ2-1 | TRBV28
ASSPPLGDTIYGYT | TRBJ1-2 | TRBV18
ASRDQRSETQY | TRBJ2-5 | TRBV5-1
ASSPKAGGAGTEAF | TRBJ1-1 | TRBV18
ASSQARTGSFLRNSYEQY | TRBJ2-7 | TRBV4-2
SASRGPPAYNEQF | TRBJ2-1 | TRBV20-1
STRGETQY | TRBJ2-5 | TRBV29-1
ASSYSVQGPSTDTQY | TRBJ2-3 | TRBV6-5
ASSLKGLAYNEQF | TRBJ2-1 | TRBV12-3/TRBV12-4
ASSAGLAGGITYNEQF | TRBJ2-1 | TRBV19
ASSPQFSGGADTQY | TRBJ2-3 | TRBV4-2
ASSRNIGIALPTEQF | TRBJ2-1 | TRBV4-2
ASSSQGGENIQY | TRBJ2-4 | TRBV12-3/TRBV12-4
ASSDGLNEQF | TRBJ2-1 | TRBV2
ASSFGGTEETQY | TRBJ2-5 | TRBV5-6
ASSRNRGWTDTQY | TRBJ2-3 | TRBV6-1
ASSSPGLAGGNTGELF | TRBJ2-2 | TRBV6-5
ASSPVGTGTNEQF | TRBJ2-1 | TRBV12-3/TRBV12-4
ASSPQLAGGETQY | TRBJ2-5 | TRBV2